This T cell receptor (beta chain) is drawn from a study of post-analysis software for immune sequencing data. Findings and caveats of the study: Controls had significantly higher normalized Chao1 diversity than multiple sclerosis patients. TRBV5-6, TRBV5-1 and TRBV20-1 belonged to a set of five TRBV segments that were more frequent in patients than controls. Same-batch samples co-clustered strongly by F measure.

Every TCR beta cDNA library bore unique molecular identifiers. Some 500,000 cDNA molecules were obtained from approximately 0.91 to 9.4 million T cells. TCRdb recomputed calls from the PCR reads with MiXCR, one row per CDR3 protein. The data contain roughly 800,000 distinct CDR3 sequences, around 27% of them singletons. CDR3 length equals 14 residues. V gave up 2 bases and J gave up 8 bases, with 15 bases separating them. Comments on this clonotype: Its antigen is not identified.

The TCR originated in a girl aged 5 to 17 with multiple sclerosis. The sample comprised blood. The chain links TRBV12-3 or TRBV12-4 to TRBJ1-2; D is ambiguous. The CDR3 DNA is TGTGCCAGCAGTTTAACCCTGGCCACGGGCGGCTACACCTTC. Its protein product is CASSLTLATGGYTF.